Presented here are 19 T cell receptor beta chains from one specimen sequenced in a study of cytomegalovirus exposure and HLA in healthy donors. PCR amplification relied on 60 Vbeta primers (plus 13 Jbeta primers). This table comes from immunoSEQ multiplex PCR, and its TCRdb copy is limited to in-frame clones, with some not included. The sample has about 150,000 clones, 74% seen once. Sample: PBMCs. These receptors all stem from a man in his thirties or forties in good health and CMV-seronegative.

CDR3 bases: TGTGCCAGCAGCTTTGGACAGGGGTCTCCCTATGGCTACACCTTC. This codes for CASSFGQGSPYGYTF. The chain combines TRBV7-2 with TRBJ1-2; 9 bases map to TRBD1. The J segment lost 4 bases and the V segment lost 3 bases, leaving 6 bases of the junction unmatched. The CDR3 runs to 15 residues. CDR1 and CDR2 (germline): SGHTA, FQGNSA.

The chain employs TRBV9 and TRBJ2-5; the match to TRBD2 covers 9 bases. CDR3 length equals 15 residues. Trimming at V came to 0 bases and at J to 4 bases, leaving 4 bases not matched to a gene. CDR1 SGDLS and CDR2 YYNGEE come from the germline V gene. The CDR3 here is CASSVEAGGPETQYF. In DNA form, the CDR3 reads TGTGCCAGCAGCGTAGAGGCGGGGGGGCCAGAGACCCAGTACTTC.

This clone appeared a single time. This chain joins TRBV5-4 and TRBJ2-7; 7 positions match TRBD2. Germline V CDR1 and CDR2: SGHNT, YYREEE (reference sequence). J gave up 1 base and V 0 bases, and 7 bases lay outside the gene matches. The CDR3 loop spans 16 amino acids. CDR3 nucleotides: TGTGCCAGCAGCTTGGCCGGCGCGGGGGATTCCTACGAGCAGTACTTC. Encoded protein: CASSLAGAGDSYEQYF.

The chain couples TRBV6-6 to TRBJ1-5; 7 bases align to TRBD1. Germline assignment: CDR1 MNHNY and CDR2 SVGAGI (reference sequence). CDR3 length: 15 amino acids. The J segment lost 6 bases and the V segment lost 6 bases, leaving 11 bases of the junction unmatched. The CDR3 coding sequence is TGTGCCAGCAGCCTACAAATGACAGGGAGTCAGCCCCAGCATTTT. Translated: CASSLQMTGSQPQHF.

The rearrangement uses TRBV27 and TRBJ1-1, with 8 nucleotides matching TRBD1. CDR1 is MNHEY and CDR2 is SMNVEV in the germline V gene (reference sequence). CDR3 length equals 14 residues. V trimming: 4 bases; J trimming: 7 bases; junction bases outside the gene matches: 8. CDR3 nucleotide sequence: TGTGCCAGCAGTTCTGCCCCACAGGGGGATGAAGCTTTCTTT. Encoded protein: CASSSAPQGDEAFF.

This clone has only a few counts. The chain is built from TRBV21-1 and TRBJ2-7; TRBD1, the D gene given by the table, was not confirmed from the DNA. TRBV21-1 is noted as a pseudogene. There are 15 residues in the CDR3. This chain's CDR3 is CASRLGQGSSYEQYF. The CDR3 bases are TGTGCCAGCAGACTCGGACAGGGGAGCTCCTACGAGCAGTACTTC.

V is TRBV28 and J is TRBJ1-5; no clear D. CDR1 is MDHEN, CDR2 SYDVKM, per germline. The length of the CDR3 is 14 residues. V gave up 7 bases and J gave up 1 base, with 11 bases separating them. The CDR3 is CASIISRSNQPQHF. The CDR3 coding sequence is TGTGCCAGCATAATTTCCAGGAGCAATCAGCCCCAGCATTTT. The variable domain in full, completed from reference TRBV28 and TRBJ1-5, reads DVKVTQSSRYLVKRTGEKVFLECVQDMDHENMFWYRQDPGLGLRLIYFSYDVKMKEKGDIPEGYSVSREKKERFSLILESASTNQTSMYLCASIISRSNQPQHFGDGTRLSIL.

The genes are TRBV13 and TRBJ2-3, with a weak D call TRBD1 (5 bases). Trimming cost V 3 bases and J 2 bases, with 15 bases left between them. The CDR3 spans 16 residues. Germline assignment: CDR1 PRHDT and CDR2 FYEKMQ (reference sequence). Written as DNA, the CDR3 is TGTGCCAGCAGCTTCTCCGACAGAGCTGACACAGATACGCAGTATTTT. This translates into CASSFSDRADTDTQYF.

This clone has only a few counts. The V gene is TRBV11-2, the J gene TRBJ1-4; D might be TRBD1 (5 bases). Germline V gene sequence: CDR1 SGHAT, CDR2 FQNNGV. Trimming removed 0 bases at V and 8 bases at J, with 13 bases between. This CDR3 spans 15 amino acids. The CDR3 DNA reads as TGTGCCAGCAGCTTAGATCCAGGGAGGTTCGAAAAACTGTTTTTT. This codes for CASSLDPGRFEKLFF.

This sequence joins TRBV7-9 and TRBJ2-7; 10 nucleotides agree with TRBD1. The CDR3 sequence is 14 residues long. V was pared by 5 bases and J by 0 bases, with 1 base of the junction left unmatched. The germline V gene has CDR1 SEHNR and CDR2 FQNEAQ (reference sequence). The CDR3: CASSRDRGSYEQYF. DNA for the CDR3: TGTGCCAGCAGCAGGGACAGGGGCTCCTACGAGCAGTACTTC.

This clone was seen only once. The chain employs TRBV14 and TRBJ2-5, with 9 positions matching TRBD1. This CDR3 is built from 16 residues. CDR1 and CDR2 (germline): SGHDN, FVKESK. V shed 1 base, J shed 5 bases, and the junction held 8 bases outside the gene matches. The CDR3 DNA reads TGTGCCAGCAGCCAAGTGTGGGACAGGGACCGGGAGACCCAGTACTTC. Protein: CASSQVWDRDRETQYF.

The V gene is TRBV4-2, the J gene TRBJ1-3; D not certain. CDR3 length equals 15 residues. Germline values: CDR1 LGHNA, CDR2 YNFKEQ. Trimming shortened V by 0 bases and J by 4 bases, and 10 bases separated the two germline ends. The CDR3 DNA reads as TGTGCCAGCAGCCAAGATCCGGGAGCCGGAAACACCATATATTTT. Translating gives CASSQDPGAGNTIYF.

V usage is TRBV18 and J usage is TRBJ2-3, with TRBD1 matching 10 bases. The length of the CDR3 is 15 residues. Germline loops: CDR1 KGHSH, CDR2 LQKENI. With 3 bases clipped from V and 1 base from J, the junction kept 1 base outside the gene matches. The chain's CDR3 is CASSPGTGGTDTQYF. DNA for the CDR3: TGTGCCAGCTCACCCGGGACAGGGGGCACAGATACGCAGTATTTT.

CDR3 loop: CASSPRTDNYGYTF. For the CDR3, the DNA is TGTGCCAGCAGCCCTAGGACAGATAACTATGGCTACACCTTC. The chain is built from TRBV6-6 and TRBJ1-2, with a tentative D call TRBD1 (6 bases). Trimming took 6 bases from V and 1 from J, leaving 12 bases between them. Per germline, CDR1 MNHNY and CDR2 SVGAGI (reference sequence). This CDR3 is built from 14 residues.

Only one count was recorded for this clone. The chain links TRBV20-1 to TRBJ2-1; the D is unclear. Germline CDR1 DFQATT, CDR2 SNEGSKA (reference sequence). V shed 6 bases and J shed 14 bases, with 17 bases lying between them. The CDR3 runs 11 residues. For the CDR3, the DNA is TGCAGTGCCCCCGTGACGCCTCGGGAGTTCTTC. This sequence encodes CSAPVTPREFF.

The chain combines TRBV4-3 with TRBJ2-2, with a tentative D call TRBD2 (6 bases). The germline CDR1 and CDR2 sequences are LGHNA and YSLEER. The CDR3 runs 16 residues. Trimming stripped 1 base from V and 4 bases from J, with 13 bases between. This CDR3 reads CASSQGGGPATGELFF. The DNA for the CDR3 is TGCGCCAGCAGCCAAGGCGGAGGGCCGGCCACCGGGGAGCTGTTTTTT.

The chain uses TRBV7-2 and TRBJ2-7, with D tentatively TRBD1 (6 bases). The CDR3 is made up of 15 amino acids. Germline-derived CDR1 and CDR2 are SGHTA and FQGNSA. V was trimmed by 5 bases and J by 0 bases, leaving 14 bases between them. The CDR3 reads CASSHIEDSSYEQYF. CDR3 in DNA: TGTGCCAGCAGCCATATCGAGGACAGCTCCTACGAGCAGTACTTC.

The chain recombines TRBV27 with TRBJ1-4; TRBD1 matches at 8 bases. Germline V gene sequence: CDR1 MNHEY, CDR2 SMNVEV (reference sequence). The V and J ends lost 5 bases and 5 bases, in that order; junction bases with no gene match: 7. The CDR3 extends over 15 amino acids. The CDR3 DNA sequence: TGTGCCAGCAGTGAGCAGGGGGCATCCAATGAAAAACTGTTTTTT. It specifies CASSEQGASNEKLFF.

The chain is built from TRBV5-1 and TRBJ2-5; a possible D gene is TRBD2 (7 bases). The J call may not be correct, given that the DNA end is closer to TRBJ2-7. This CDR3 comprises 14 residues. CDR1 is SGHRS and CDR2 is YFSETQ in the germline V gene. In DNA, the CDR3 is TGCGCCAGCAGCTGGGGGGGGGCTTCCTACGAGCAGTACTTC. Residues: CASSWGGASYEQYF.